The 20 T cell receptor beta chains presented below share a single source sample, sequenced in a study of T cell repertoires in cytomegalovirus infection. These receptors are not linked to any known antigen. TCRdb reprocessed the reads via MiXCR and lists one record per CDR3 protein. This sample has about 70,000 distinct CDR3 sequences, with 20% to 25% found just once. The specimen comprised CD8+ T cells from cultured PBMCs, sampled from culture after CMV antigen stimulation. The receptor source for this set is a human donor in good health (CMV status not recorded). Some clones in this sample may be carry-over from other donors' samples.

This clonotype was found a few times. The chain couples TRBV6-5 to TRBJ2-7; tentatively, D is TRBD1 (7 bases). Trimming took 6 bases from V and 5 from J, leaving 20 bases between them. The CDR3 is 15 residues long. In germline, CDR1 is MNHEY, CDR2 SVGAGI. CDR3 in amino acids: CASRARQGGIHEQYF. The DNA for the CDR3 is TGTGCCAGCAGAGCCCGTCAGGGGGGCATCCACGAGCAGTACTTC.

The CDR3 coding sequence is TGCAGTGCTAGAGATCCCCAGGCATTCGCCGGGGAGCTGTTTTTT. Translation gives CSARDPQAFAGELFF. This chain links TRBV20-1 with TRBJ2-2; D remains unclear. This CDR3 has 15 residues. Looked up from germline, CDR1 is DFQATT and CDR2 is SNEGSKA (reference sequence). Trimming cost V 0 bases and J 6 bases, with 14 bases left between them.

The chain is built from TRBV12-5 and TRBJ1-5; weak D call: TRBD1 (6 bases). Germline loops: CDR1 LGHNT, CDR2 FRNRAP. The CDR3 sequence is 18 residues long. Trimming cost V 3 bases and J 4 bases, with 22 bases left between them. Here the CDR3 reads CASGLFRGAGVGNQPQHF. The CDR3 DNA reads as TGTGCTAGTGGTTTATTTCGGGGGGCAGGGGTCGGGAATCAGCCCCAGCATTTT.

This clonotype was found a few times. The chain couples TRBV4-1 to TRBJ1-2, with no clear D. Between the trimmed V and J ends, which lost 1 base and 0 bases, there was a span of 12 bases. The CDR3 spans 16 residues. Germline CDR1 MGHRA, CDR2 YSYEKL. CDR3 DNA: TGCGCCAGCAGCCAAGTCCCCGTGGAAGCTAACTATGGCTACACCTTC. It specifies CASSQVPVEANYGYTF.

In this sample, this clonotype turned up a few times. This may be a read error, as it is one base from a much larger clone. The chain has TRBV7-2 and TRBJ1-1; 8 bases are shared with TRBD1. The CDR3 is made up of 12 amino acids. Germline CDR1 is SGHTA and CDR2 is FQGNSA. The DNA for the CDR3 is TGTGCCAACAGCTATGGGACAGGTGAAGCTTTCTTT. Translated, it gives CANSYGTGEAFF.

This clonotype showed up just a few times. The chain is built from TRBV6-8 and TRBJ2-7; the match to TRBD2 covers 8 bases. Per the germline V gene, CDR1 is MNHGY and CDR2 is SAAAGT. The CDR3 totals 12 residues. The V and J ends lost 7 bases and 2 bases, in that order; junction bases with no gene match: 1. As DNA, the CDR3 is TGTGCCAGCACGGGGGGGACCTACGAGCAGTACTTC. Protein: CASTGGTYEQYF.

A single count supports this clonotype. The V and J genes are TRBV6-1 and TRBJ2-1, with TRBD1 as a possible D gene (5 bases). CDR1 and CDR2 from the germline V gene are MNHNS and SASEGT. Trimming shortened V by 3 bases and J by 2 bases, and 8 bases separated the two germline ends. This CDR3 is built from 14 residues. The CDR3 is CASSDRAPYNEQFF. The CDR3 region has the DNA TGTGCCAGCAGTGACAGGGCCCCCTACAATGAGCAGTTCTTC.

This clonotype showed up just a few times. Mismatch with germline at one junction end may stem from a read error. The chain links TRBV6-5 to TRBJ2-7; 8 nucleotides line up with TRBD2. CDR3 length: 15 residues. Germline V gives CDR1 MNHEY, CDR2 SVGAGI. The CDR3 DNA reads as TGTGCCAGCAGCCCAAACGTAGCGGGGTCCTCCGAGCAGTACTTC. Encoded protein: CASSPNVAGSSEQYF.

This clonotype appeared a few times. J is TRBJ2-7 and V is TRBV7-2; D is possibly TRBD1 (6 bases). V was shortened by 2 bases and J by 2 bases, with 10 bases between the two germline ends. The CDR3 is made up of 14 amino acids. Germline loops: CDR1 SGHTA, CDR2 FQGNSA. The CDR3 sequence is CASSLWDNPYEQYF. The CDR3 nucleotides are TGTGCCAGCAGCTTATGGGACAACCCCTACGAGCAGTACTTC.

The chain couples TRBV12-3 or TRBV12-4 to TRBJ2-3, with TRBD1 as a possible D gene (6 bases). V dropped 6 bases and J dropped 3 bases, with 25 bases sitting between them. The CDR3 has 18 residues. This CDR3 is CASSALPLTGSVTDTQYF. CDR3 nucleotide sequence: TGTGCCAGCAGCGCTCTTCCTCTAACAGGGTCGGTAACAGATACGCAGTATTTT.

This clonotype was counted many times. The V and J genes are TRBV5-1 and TRBJ1-2, with a possible D match to TRBD1 (5 bases). Per the germline V gene, CDR1 is SGHRS and CDR2 is YFSETQ. The CDR3 has 14 amino acids. With 0 bases removed from V and 8 bases from J, the gap between germline ends came to 14 bases. In DNA form, the CDR3 reads TGCGCCAGCAGCTTGGAAGGCAGGGTAAAAGGCTACACCTTC. This sequence encodes CASSLEGRVKGYTF. The complete variable domain, with remaining parts taken from reference TRBV5-1 and TRBJ1-2, reads KAGVTQTPRYLIKTRGQQVTLSCSPISGHRSVSWYQQTPGQGLQFLFEYFSETQRNKGNFPGRFSGRQFSNSRSEMNVSTLELGDSALYLCASSLEGRVKGYTFGSGTRLTVV.

The chain employs TRBV10-3 and TRBJ1-4; 9 bases match TRBD1. V lost 9 bases, J lost 2 bases, and 4 bases stayed unmatched. CDR1 is ENHRY, CDR2 SYGVKD, per germline. This CDR3 has 14 residues. CDR3 protein: CAIWTGATNEKLFF. The CDR3 DNA reads as TGTGCCATATGGACAGGGGCCACTAATGAAAAACTGTTTTTT.

This clonotype has more than one count but fewer than ten. This chain joins TRBV6-4 and TRBJ2-3; D is undetermined. CDR1 is MRHNA, CDR2 SNTAGT, per germline. This CDR3 is 15 amino acids long. Trimming removed 5 bases from V and 1 base from J, with 13 bases in between. The CDR3 protein is CASSNTGSGTDTQYF. CDR3 nucleotide sequence: TGTGCCAGCAGTAACACGGGCTCGGGCACAGATACGCAGTATTTT.

The chain uses TRBV28 and TRBJ2-5; 7 nucleotides align to TRBD1. With 6 bases clipped from V and 2 bases from J, the junction kept 12 bases outside the gene matches. Germline CDR1 MDHEN, CDR2 SYDVKM. The CDR3 is made up of 16 amino acids. For the CDR3, the DNA is TGTGCCAGCAGCCCTAAAGACAGGGTTCATCAAGAGACCCAGTACTTC. As protein: CASSPKDRVHQETQYF. The variable domain in full, completed from reference TRBV28 and TRBJ2-5, reads DVKVTQSSRYLVKRTGEKVFLECVQDMDHENMFWYRQDPGLGLRLIYFSYDVKMKEKGDIPEGYSVSREKKERFSLILESASTNQTSMYLCASSPKDRVHQETQYFGPGTRLLVL.

This clonotype came up a few times. The rearrangement links TRBV7-6 to TRBJ2-2; D is possibly TRBD2 (6 bases). This CDR3 contains 17 residues. V gave up 6 bases and J gave up 0 bases, with 17 bases separating them. Germline V CDR1 and CDR2: SGHVS, FNYEAQ. CDR3 sequence: CASSSPPGGPNTGELFF. CDR3 nucleotides: TGTGCCAGCAGTTCCCCCCCCGGGGGTCCGAACACCGGGGAGCTGTTTTTT.

The chain combines TRBV9 with TRBJ1-1; D remains ambiguous. This CDR3 has 13 residues. Germline V CDR1 and CDR2: SGDLS, YYNGEE. The V gene lost 4 bases and the J gene lost 1 base, with 8 bases spanning the gap. The chain's CDR3 is CASSPLSNTEAFF. Written as DNA, the CDR3 is TGTGCCAGCAGCCCACTGTCGAACACTGAAGCTTTCTTT.

This clonotype has a handful of counts. The rearrangement uses TRBV11-2 and TRBJ1-3; unclear D gene. The CDR3 length is 13 residues. CDR1 is SGHAT, CDR2 FQNNGV, per germline. With 5 bases removed from V and 8 bases from J, the gap between germline ends came to 13 bases. DNA of the CDR3: TGTGCCAGCAGCCCAAACGTTCCGGACACCATATATTTT. It yields the protein CASSPNVPDTIYF.

V gene TRBV27 combines with J gene TRBJ1-2; tentatively, D is TRBD1 (5 bases). The V gene lost 4 bases and the J gene lost 6 bases, with 15 bases spanning the gap. The CDR3 has 14 residues. Germline CDR1 reads MNHEY; CDR2 reads SMNVEV (reference sequence). CDR3 sequence reads: CASSSGTAADGYTF. CDR3 DNA sequence: TGTGCCAGCAGTTCCGGGACGGCAGCGGATGGCTACACCTTC.

The J gene is TRBJ2-1, the V gene TRBV7-8; 11 bases are shared with TRBD1. The V gene's germline CDR1 is SGHVS and CDR2 FQNEAQ. The CDR3 contains 16 residues. J lost 0 bases, V lost 6 bases, and 4 bases had no gene match. The CDR3 DNA reads TGTGCCAGCAGACCCGGGACAGGGGGCTCCTACAATGAGCAGTTCTTC. Its translation is CASRPGTGGSYNEQFF.

This clonotype has just a few counts. The chain couples TRBV11-2 to TRBJ1-1; weak D call: TRBD1 (5 bases). The CDR3 length is 12 residues. Trimming shortened V by 4 bases and J by 7 bases, and 10 bases separated the two germline ends. The germline CDR1 and CDR2 sequences are SGHAT and FQNNGV. CDR3 sequence: CASSWDGNEAFF. Written as DNA, the CDR3 is TGTGCCAGCAGCTGGGACGGGAATGAAGCTTTCTTT.